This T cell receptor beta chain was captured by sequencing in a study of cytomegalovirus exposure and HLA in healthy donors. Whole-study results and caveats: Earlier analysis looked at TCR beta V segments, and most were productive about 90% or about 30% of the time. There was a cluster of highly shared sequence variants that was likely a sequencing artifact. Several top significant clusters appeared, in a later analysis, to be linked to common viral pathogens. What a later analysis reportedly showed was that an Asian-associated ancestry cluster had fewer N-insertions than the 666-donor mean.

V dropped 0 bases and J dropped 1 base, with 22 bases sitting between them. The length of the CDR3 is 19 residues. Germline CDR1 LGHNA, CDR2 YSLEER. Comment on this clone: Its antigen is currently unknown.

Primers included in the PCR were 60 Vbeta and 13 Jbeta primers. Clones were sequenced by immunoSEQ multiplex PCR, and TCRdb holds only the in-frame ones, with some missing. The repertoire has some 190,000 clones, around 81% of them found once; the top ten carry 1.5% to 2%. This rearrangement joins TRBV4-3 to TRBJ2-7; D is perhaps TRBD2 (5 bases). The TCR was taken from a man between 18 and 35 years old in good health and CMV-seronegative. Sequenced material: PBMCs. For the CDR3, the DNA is TGCGCCAGCAGCCAAGATAGGGTTCAAGGACTGGGCCGTTCCTACGAGCAGTACTTC. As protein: CASSQDRVQGLGRSYEQYF.